Sequencing of this T cell receptor (beta chain) was carried out in a study of blood T cell repertoires in COVID-19. TCRdb keeps only in-frame clones here, not all; method: immunoSEQ multiplex PCR. The sample includes about 140,000 clones, approximately 80% of them seen just once. V dropped 6 bases and J dropped 1 base, with 9 bases sitting between them. Germline-derived CDR1 and CDR2 are SGHTA and FQGNSA. This CDR3 contains 13 residues. The receptor was derived from a man between 70 and 80 years old who had been exposed to COVID-19. The sequenced sample was PBMCs or T cells enriched from blood (not recorded which). The chain has TRBV7-2 and TRBJ1-1; D call uncertain. The CDR3 reads CASSLSGNTEAFF. CDR3 coding DNA: TGTGCCAGCAGTTTAAGCGGGAACACTGAAGCTTTCTTT.